This TCR beta chain appears in the sequencing data of a study of blood T cell repertoires in COVID-19. The data were produced by immunoSEQ multiplex PCR, yet TCRdb's version contains in-frame clones alone and is incomplete. Of about 80,000 clones listed, 60% to 85% are singletons. This CDR3 contains 15 residues. V trimming: 4 bases; J trimming: 5 bases; junction bases outside the gene matches: 7. Germline V gives CDR1 SNHLY, CDR2 FYNNEI. Sequenced material: peripheral blood. The chain joins TRBV2 to TRBJ1-4; the match to TRBD1 covers 7 bases. This clonotype was obtained from a human donor in a cohort sampled during active COVID-19. The CDR3: CASSVTGQLNEKLFF. The CDR3 DNA is TGTGCCAGCAGTGTCACGGGACAGCTGAATGAAAAACTGTTTTTT.